The 21 T cell receptor beta chains reported below all come from one sample, sequenced in a study of OX40 agonist ivuxolimab in advanced cancers. Assay: immunoSEQ multiplex PCR; the TCRdb copy retains only in-frame clones and omits some. The table includes 90,000 to 100,000 clones, roughly 95% detected once. The input for sequencing was CD4+ or CD8+ T cells sorted from blood, taken in a trial of the OX40 agonist ivuxolimab. Every receptor here comes from an adult with an advanced solid tumor such as melanoma, head and neck, liver or kidney cancer.

J is TRBJ1-6 and V is TRBV4-3; D gene uncertain. The CDR3 totals 15 residues. V was pared by 0 bases and J by 8 bases, with 11 bases between. Looked up from germline, CDR1 is LGHNA and CDR2 is YSLEER. For the CDR3, the DNA is TGCGCCAGCAGCCAAGATTACCTTTCGGATTCACCCCTCCACTTT. Translating gives CASSQDYLSDSPLHF.

J is TRBJ2-5 and V is TRBV19, with D possibly being TRBD1 (5 bases). CDR3 length equals 15 residues. The germline V gene has CDR1 LNHDA and CDR2 SQIVND (reference sequence). V gave up 0 bases and J gave up 2 bases, with 10 bases separating them. Here the CDR3 reads CASSIDAQGQETQYF. The CDR3, as DNA: TGTGCCAGTAGTATAGACGCGCAGGGACAAGAGACCCAGTACTTC.

V and J are TRBV7-2 and TRBJ2-5, with 9 bases fitting TRBD2. Germline CDR1 reads SGHTA; CDR2 reads FQGNSA. The CDR3 is 14 residues long. V lost 1 base, J lost 5 bases, and 2 bases stayed unmatched. Here the CDR3 reads CASSLVAGGETQYF. The CDR3 nucleotides are TGTGCCAGCAGCTTAGTCGCGGGGGGGGAGACCCAGTACTTC.

This chain uses TRBV9 with TRBJ1-2, with D possibly matching TRBD1 (5 bases). Germline CDR1 and CDR2: SGDLS and YYNGEE. This CDR3 spans 15 amino acids. V was pared by 0 bases and J by 3 bases, with 12 bases between. The CDR3 spells CASSVAGGTHYGYTF. The CDR3 DNA follows: TGTGCCAGCAGCGTAGCTGGGGGGACCCACTATGGCTACACCTTC.

The rearrangement links TRBV27 to TRBJ2-7, with 7 bases that match TRBD1. Germline assignment: CDR1 MNHEY and CDR2 SMNVEV (reference sequence). With V trimmed by 5 bases and J by 8 bases, 9 bases remained unmatched. The CDR3 runs 13 residues. CDR3 sequence: CASSATGVGKQYF. Here the CDR3 DNA reads TGTGCCAGCAGTGCTACAGGGGTAGGGAAGCAGTACTTC.

This clone was seen once. The rearrangement uses TRBV5-4 and TRBJ1-4; the D gene is possibly TRBD1 (6 bases). The V gene lost 2 bases and the J gene lost 0 bases, with 11 bases spanning the gap. The germline V gene has CDR1 SGHNT and CDR2 YYREEE (reference sequence). This CDR3 is 16 amino acids long. CDR3 nucleotides: TGTGCCAGCAGCTTAGTAGGGGGGGCAACTAATGAAAAACTGTTTTTT. As protein: CASSLVGGATNEKLFF.

The V call is TRBV7-9, the J call TRBJ2-2; no firm D call. The CDR3 loop spans 15 amino acids. The V end lost 5 bases, the J end lost 2 bases, and 12 bases lay between the germline ends. Germline CDR1 and CDR2: SEHNR and FQNEAQ (reference sequence). The CDR3 here is CASSPDNLNTGELFF. DNA of the CDR3: TGTGCCAGCAGCCCCGATAACCTTAACACCGGGGAGCTGTTTTTT.

The V gene is TRBV27, the J gene TRBJ2-7; no clear D gene. V lost 2 bases and J lost 4, with 15 bases in between. The CDR3 covers 15 residues. Germline loops: CDR1 MNHEY, CDR2 SMNVEV (reference sequence). Written as DNA, the CDR3 is TGTGCCAGCAGTTTACAGCCACCCAAAGAATACGAGCAGTACTTC. This gives the protein CASSLQPPKEYEQYF.

The genes are TRBV7-2 and TRBJ2-7; TRBD2 matches 8 bases. The J segment lost 5 bases and the V segment lost 3 bases, leaving 6 bases of the junction unmatched. CDR1 is SGHTA, CDR2 FQGNSA, per germline. CDR3 length equals 14 residues. The CDR3 nucleotides read TGTGCCAGCAGCTTTAGCGGGGCCAGGCACGAGCAGTACTTC. Translating gives CASSFSGARHEQYF.

With regard to this clone: The sample contains more than one DNA sequence encoding this CDR3. The rearrangement joins TRBV2 to TRBJ1-4; the D gene is possibly TRBD1 (6 bases). Germline values: CDR1 SNHLY, CDR2 FYNNEI. V was clipped by 4 bases and J by 7 bases, with 19 bases between them. CDR3 length equals 16 residues. CDR3 loop: CASSGPRGGAAEKLFF. In nucleotides, the CDR3 is TGTGCCAGCAGTGGGCCCCGGGGGGGCGCGGCTGAAAAACTGTTTTTT.

V and J are TRBV6-6 and TRBJ2-1, with 10 bases lining up with TRBD2. J gave up 7 bases and V 1 base, and 4 bases lay outside the gene matches. The CDR3 extends over 15 amino acids. Per germline, CDR1 MNHNY and CDR2 SVGAGI (reference sequence). The CDR3 nucleotides are TGTGCCAGCAGTTACTTGCTAGCGGGAGTGAATGAGCAGTTCTTC. This sequence encodes CASSYLLAGVNEQFF.

The chain combines TRBV19 with TRBJ2-7, with 7 bases aligning to TRBD2. The CDR3 has 15 amino acids. The germline gives CDR1 LNHDA, CDR2 SQIVND (reference sequence). Losses at the gene ends were 6 bases for V and 6 bases for J; bases not matched to a gene: 14. In DNA form, the CDR3 reads TGTGCCAGTAGGGCGGGGGACTACAGTGTTCGCGAGCAGTACTTC. Protein: CASRAGDYSVREQYF.

This rearrangement joins TRBV4-2 to TRBJ1-1; 7 bases are a match to TRBD1. The CDR3 totals 16 residues. Germline values: CDR1 LGHNA, CDR2 YNFKEQ. V shed 5 bases, J shed 5 bases, and the junction held 14 bases outside the gene matches. Here the CDR3 DNA reads TGTGCCAGCAGCAGTTCTTTGGGACAGCCAGGAACTGAAGCTTTCTTT. Its protein is CASSSSLGQPGTEAFF.

V gene TRBV27 combines with J gene TRBJ2-1; 9 nucleotides line up with TRBD2. Germline values: CDR1 MNHEY, CDR2 SMNVEV (reference sequence). The CDR3 runs to 12 residues. Trimming cost V 3 bases and J 10 bases; bases outside gene matches: 1. The CDR3 region has the DNA TGTGCCAGCAGTTTCCTAGCGGGGGAGCAGTTCTTC. It encodes CASSFLAGEQFF.

This rearrangement joins TRBV19 to TRBJ2-1; TRBD1 is a possible D gene (5 bases). CDR3 size: 15 residues. Between the trimmed V and J ends, which lost 4 bases and 0 bases, there was a span of 10 bases. Germline CDR1 is LNHDA and CDR2 is SQIVND (reference sequence). In DNA form, the CDR3 reads TGTGCCAGTAGTAGCGACAGTTCCTCCTACAATGAGCAGTTCTTC. Amino acid sequence: CASSSDSSSYNEQFF.

The V call is TRBV9, the J call TRBJ2-5; D may be TRBD2 (5 bases). The last part of the DNA fits TRBJ2-7 better; the J call may be wrong. This CDR3 region has 15 residues. The V gene's germline CDR1 is SGDLS and CDR2 YYNGEE. This CDR3 is CASSVGGATNPEQYF. The CDR3 DNA sequence: TGTGCCAGCAGCGTAGGAGGAGCGACTAACCCCGAGCAGTACTTC.

V gene TRBV7-9 combines with J gene TRBJ2-7; no definite D call. Germline CDR1 and CDR2: SEHNR and FQNEAQ (reference sequence). The CDR3 consists of 13 residues. The V end was cut by 4 bases, the J end by 0 bases, with 7 bases between. The DNA of the CDR3 is TGTGCCAGCAGCTCGGGCAACTCCTACGAGCAGTACTTC. Translating it yields CASSSGNSYEQYF. Combining the CDR3 with reference TRBV7-9 and TRBJ2-7 gives the whole variable domain DTGVSQNPRHKITKRGQNVTFRCDPISEHNRLYWYRQTLGQGPEFLTYFQNEAQLEKSRLLSDRFSAERPKGSFSTLEIQRTEQGDSAMYLCASSSGNSYEQYFGPGTRLTVT.

V gene TRBV11-1 combines with J gene TRBJ1-1, with unresolved D. The germline gives CDR1 SGHAT, CDR2 FQDESV (reference sequence). V shed 6 bases and J shed 0 bases, with 5 bases lying between them. The CDR3 spans 12 residues. This chain's CDR3 is CASRPMNTEAFF. The CDR3 DNA reads as TGTGCCAGCAGACCCATGAACACTGAAGCTTTCTTT.

This clone occurred a few times. V is TRBV21-1 and J is TRBJ2-3. TRBV21-1 is shown as a pseudogene. The CDR3 covers 15 residues. The CDR3 region is CASSHWPFYGYTQYF. The CDR3 DNA follows: TGTGCCAGCAGCCACTGGCCCTTTTATGGATATACGCAGTATTTT.

This clone showed up just once. CDR3 amino acids: CASSLADSNSNQPQHF. DNA of the CDR3: TGTGCCAGCAGCTTAGCGGACAGTAATAGCAATCAGCCCCAGCATTTT. The V gene is TRBV7-6, the J gene TRBJ1-5, with a possible D match to TRBD1 (6 bases). The CDR3 consists of 16 residues. CDR1 SGHVS and CDR2 FNYEAQ come from the germline V gene. With 0 bases removed from V and 0 bases from J, the gap between germline ends came to 9 bases.

This CDR3 is CATISNTGELFF. The CDR3, as DNA: TGTGCCACCATATCGAACACCGGGGAGCTGTTTTTT. V is TRBV28 and J is TRBJ2-2; unclear D gene. The CDR3 runs to 12 residues. V gave up 10 bases and J gave up 0 bases, with 6 bases separating them. Germline lookup yields CDR1 MDHEN and CDR2 SYDVKM.